A single sample gave rise to the 18 T cell receptor beta chains below, sequenced in a study of cytotoxic CD8 clonotypes in ibrutinib-treated CLL. Data came from immunoSEQ multiplex PCR; TCRdb stores just in-frame clones and leaves some out. The repertoire holds tens of thousands of clones, with less than 75% as singletons. The sample here was PBMCs, taken after 12 months of ibrutinib treatment. The receptors originated from a human donor with chronic lymphocytic leukemia.

The chain joins TRBV27 to TRBJ1-2; D not certain. Trimming stripped 6 bases from V and 1 base from J, with 3 bases between. This CDR3 contains 11 residues. CDR1 and CDR2 from the germline V gene are MNHEY and SMNVEV (reference sequence). CDR3 residues: CASRFNYGYTF. The CDR3 bases are TGTGCCAGCAGATTTAACTATGGCTACACCTTC.

The chain carries TRBV21-1 and TRBJ2-7; no check of the table's D call, TRBD2, against the DNA was made. TRBV21-1 is an annotated pseudogene. This CDR3 comprises 20 residues. The CDR3 loop is CASSKVMPSGGERDSYEQYV. The CDR3 DNA reads as TGTGCCAGCAGCAAAGTTATGCCTAGCGGGGGGGAAAGGGACTCCTACGAGCAGTACGTC.

The chain has TRBV11-1 and TRBJ1-5; a possible D gene is TRBD1 (5 bases). Trimming removed 1 base at V and 2 bases at J, with 12 bases between. CDR3 length: 16 amino acids. From germline, CDR1 is SGHAT and CDR2 FQDESV (reference sequence). CDR3 nucleotides: TGTGCCAGCAGCTTAGGGGACGGCGGTGGCAATCAGCCCCAGCATTTT. Translated, it gives CASSLGDGGGNQPQHF.

The rearrangement joins TRBV29-1 to TRBJ2-5; no clear D. Germline V gene sequence: CDR1 SQVTM, CDR2 ANQGSEA. V dropped 8 bases and J dropped 5 bases, with 12 bases sitting between them. The CDR3 has 11 amino acids. CDR3 region: CSPVVRETQYF. CDR3 nucleotide sequence: TGCAGCCCCGTAGTGCGGGAGACCCAGTACTTC.

This clone occurred many times. The V gene is TRBV5-1, the J gene TRBJ1-1, with D tentatively TRBD1 (5 bases). This CDR3 is 15 amino acids long. Germline V gene lookup returns CDR1 SGHRS and CDR2 YFSETQ. V dropped 4 bases and J dropped 2 bases, with 15 bases sitting between them. CDR3 nucleotides: TGCGCCAGCAGCCCCAGGGCTGGCCCCAACACTGAAGCTTTCTTT. This encodes CASSPRAGPNTEAFF.

The J gene is TRBJ2-7, the V gene TRBV19; D unclear. V was pared by 5 bases and J by 2 bases, with 10 bases between. Per germline, CDR1 LNHDA and CDR2 SQIVND (reference sequence). This CDR3 is 13 amino acids long. CDR3 bases: TGTGCCAGTAGTTTTTCGGAGACCTACGAGCAGTACTTC. Encoded protein: CASSFSETYEQYF.

CDR3 in amino acids: CASSPPGLPSGVYEQYF. The CDR3 DNA reads as TGTGCCAGCAGCCCGCCGGGCCTACCCTCGGGGGTGTACGAGCAGTACTTC. The J gene is TRBJ2-7, the V gene TRBV7-2, with D possibly TRBD2 on 6 matching bases. Trimming shortened V by 5 bases and J by 4 bases, and 24 bases separated the two germline ends. The CDR3 loop spans 17 amino acids. CDR1 and CDR2 from the germline V gene are SGHTA and FQGNSA.

This clone was found once. V and J are TRBV5-6 and TRBJ2-3, with D perhaps TRBD1 or TRBD2 (5 bases each). Germline assignment: CDR1 SGHDT and CDR2 YYEEEE. The germline V and J ends were trimmed by 0 bases and 4 bases, with 6 bases remaining between them. CDR3 length: 13 residues. CDR3 DNA sequence: TGTGCCAGCAGCTTGGGAGGGGCAGATACGCAGTATTTT. This sequence encodes CASSLGGADTQYF.

The rearrangement joins TRBV6-1 to TRBJ1-3; D call uncertain. From germline, CDR1 is MNHNS and CDR2 SASEGT. Trimming removed 7 bases at V and 0 bases at J, with 13 bases between. The CDR3 length is 15 residues. The DNA for the CDR3 is TGTGCCAGCACGTTAGGACGGCACTCTGGAAACACCATATATTTT. It codes for CASTLGRHSGNTIYF.

V and J are TRBV2 and TRBJ2-7; D unclear. The length of the CDR3 is 14 residues. In germline, CDR1 is SNHLY, CDR2 FYNNEI. Trimming stripped 6 bases from V and 3 bases from J, with 15 bases between. The DNA for the CDR3 is TGTGCCAGCAGCGATCTACGGTCGTTCTACGAGCAGTACTTC. The encoded protein is CASSDLRSFYEQYF.

The V and J genes are TRBV4-1 and TRBJ2-7; tentatively, D is TRBD2 (5 bases). Trimming stripped 3 bases from V and 4 bases from J, with 7 bases between. CDR3 length equals 12 residues. Per germline, CDR1 MGHRA and CDR2 YSYEKL. The CDR3 region has the DNA TGCGCCAGCAGCCACCCGGGGTACGAGCAGTACTTC. Encoded protein: CASSHPGYEQYF.

The genes are TRBV13 and TRBJ2-7; D gene ambiguous. The CDR3 spans 16 residues. Germline loops: CDR1 PRHDT, CDR2 FYEKMQ (reference sequence). V lost 0 bases and J lost 4, with 16 bases in between. The CDR3 here is CASSLGPVRMGYEQYV. The DNA for the CDR3 is TGTGCCAGCAGCTTAGGCCCAGTCCGAATGGGGTACGAGCAGTACGTC.

The rearrangement uses TRBV7-9 and TRBJ2-5; 12 bases agree with TRBD2. The V gene end was trimmed by 5 bases and the J gene end by 2 bases; junction bases not matched to a gene: 9. The CDR3 is 17 residues long. Germline V CDR1 and CDR2: SEHNR, FQNEAQ (reference sequence). In DNA form, the CDR3 reads TGTGCCAGCAGCCCTGGGGTACTAGCGGGGGGTCAAGAGACCCAGTACTTC. Translating gives CASSPGVLAGGQETQYF.

This clone has just a few counts. This chain connects TRBV2 to TRBJ1-1; weak D call: TRBD1 (6 bases). Trimming removed 8 bases at V and 8 bases at J, with 12 bases between. The CDR3 contains 11 residues. Germline lookup yields CDR1 SNHLY and CDR2 FYNNEI. CDR3 DNA sequence: TGTGCCAGCGAAGTCGACAGGGAAGCTTTCTTT. Protein product: CASEVDREAFF.

This chain links TRBV6-5 with TRBJ2-7; TRBD1 agrees at 7 bases. The CDR3 contains 14 residues. Looked up from germline, CDR1 is MNHEY and CDR2 is SVGAGI. V was clipped by 6 bases and J by 4 bases; unmatched bases: 9. CDR3 loop: CASRSEVDRYEQYF. For the CDR3, the DNA is TGTGCCAGCAGAAGCGAGGTGGACAGGTACGAGCAGTACTTC.

This clone was counted between two and nine times. The junction shows a germline mismatch at one end, possibly a read error. The gene calls are TRBV30 and TRBJ2-7; TRBD2 might be the D (6 bases). The germline V gene encodes CDR1 GTSNPN and CDR2 SVGIG (reference sequence). The CDR3 is 11 amino acids. CDR3 coding DNA: TGTGCCTGGAGTGGCCGGGACTCTCAACTCTTT. This gives the protein CAWSGRDSQLF.

This chain connects TRBV28 to TRBJ1-1, with D perhaps matching TRBD1 (6 bases). Germline loops: CDR1 MDHEN, CDR2 SYDVKM. Trimming took 8 bases from V and 0 from J, leaving 13 bases between them. This CDR3 is built from 14 residues. The CDR3 loop reads CASVAGALNTEAFF. The CDR3 nucleotides read TGTGCCAGCGTCGCAGGGGCCCTGAACACTGAAGCTTTCTTT.

The V call is TRBV7-9, the J call TRBJ2-5; TRBD1 might be the D (5 bases). The CDR3 runs 14 residues. Trimming shortened V by 5 bases and J by 1 base, and 11 bases separated the two germline ends. Germline assignment: CDR1 SEHNR and CDR2 FQNEAQ (reference sequence). Here the CDR3 reads CASSSRQFQETQYF. The CDR3 DNA reads as TGTGCCAGCAGCAGTAGACAGTTCCAAGAGACCCAGTACTTC. Full variable domain (outside the CDR3, taken from reference TRBV7-9 and TRBJ2-5): DTGVSQNPRHKITKRGQNVTFRCDPISEHNRLYWYRQTLGQGPEFLTYFQNEAQLEKSRLLSDRFSAERPKGSFSTLEIQRTEQGDSAMYLCASSSRQFQETQYFGPGTRLLVL.